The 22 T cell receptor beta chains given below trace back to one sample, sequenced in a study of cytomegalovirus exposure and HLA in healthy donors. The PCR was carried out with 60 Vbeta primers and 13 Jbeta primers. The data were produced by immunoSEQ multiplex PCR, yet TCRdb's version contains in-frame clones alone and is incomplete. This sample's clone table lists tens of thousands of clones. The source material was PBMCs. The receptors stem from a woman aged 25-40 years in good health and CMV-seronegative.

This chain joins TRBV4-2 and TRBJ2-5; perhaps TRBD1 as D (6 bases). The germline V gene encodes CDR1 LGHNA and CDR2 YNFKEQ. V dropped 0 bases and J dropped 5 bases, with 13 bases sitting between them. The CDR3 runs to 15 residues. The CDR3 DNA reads TGTGCCAGCAGCCAAGATAACAGGGTAGGGGAGACCCAGTACTTC. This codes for CASSQDNRVGETQYF.

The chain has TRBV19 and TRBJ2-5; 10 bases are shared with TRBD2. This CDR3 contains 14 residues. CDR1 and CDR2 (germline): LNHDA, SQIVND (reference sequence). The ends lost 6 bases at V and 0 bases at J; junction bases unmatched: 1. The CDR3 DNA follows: TGTGCCAGTAGGACTAGCGGGTACCAAGAGACCCAGTACTTC. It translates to CASRTSGYQETQYF.

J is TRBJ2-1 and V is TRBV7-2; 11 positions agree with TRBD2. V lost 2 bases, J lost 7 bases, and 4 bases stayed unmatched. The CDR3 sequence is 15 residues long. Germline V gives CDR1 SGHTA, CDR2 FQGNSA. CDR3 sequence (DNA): TGTGCCAGCAGCTTATCTAGCGGGAGGATGAATGAGCAGTTCTTC. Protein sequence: CASSLSSGRMNEQFF.

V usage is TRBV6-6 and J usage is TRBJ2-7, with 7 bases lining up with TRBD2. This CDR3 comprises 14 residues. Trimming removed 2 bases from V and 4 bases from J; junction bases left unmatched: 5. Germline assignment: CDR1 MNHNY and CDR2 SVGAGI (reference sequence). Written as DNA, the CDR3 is TGTGCCAGCAGTTACACGGGGGGAGGGTACGAGCAGTACTTC. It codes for CASSYTGGGYEQYF.

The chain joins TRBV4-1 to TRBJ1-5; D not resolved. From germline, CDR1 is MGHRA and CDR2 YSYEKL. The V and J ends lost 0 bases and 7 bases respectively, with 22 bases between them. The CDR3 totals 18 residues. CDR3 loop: CASSQERSNSIKSQPQHF. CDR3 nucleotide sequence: TGCGCCAGCAGCCAAGAGCGTTCGAATTCTATTAAATCGCAGCCCCAGCATTTT.

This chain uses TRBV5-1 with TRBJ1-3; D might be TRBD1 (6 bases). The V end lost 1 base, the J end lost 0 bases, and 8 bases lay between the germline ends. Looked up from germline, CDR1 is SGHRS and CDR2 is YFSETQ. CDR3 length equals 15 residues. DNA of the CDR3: TGCGCCAGCAGCTTGACAGGGATCTCTGGAAACACCATATATTTT. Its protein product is CASSLTGISGNTIYF.

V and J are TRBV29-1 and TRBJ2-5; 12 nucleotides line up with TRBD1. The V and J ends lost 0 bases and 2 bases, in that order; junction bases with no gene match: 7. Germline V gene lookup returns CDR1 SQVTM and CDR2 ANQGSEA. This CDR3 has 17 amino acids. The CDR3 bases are TGCAGCGTTGAAGATCGGGACAGGGGGCGAGAGCAAGAGACCCAGTACTTC. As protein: CSVEDRDRGREQETQYF.

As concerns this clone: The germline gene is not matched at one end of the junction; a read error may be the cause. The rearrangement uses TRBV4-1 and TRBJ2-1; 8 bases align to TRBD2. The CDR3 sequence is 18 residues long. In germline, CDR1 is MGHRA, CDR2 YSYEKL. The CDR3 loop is CASSGGPSGFSSDNEQFF. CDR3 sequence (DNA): TGCGCCAGCAGCGGCGGACCTAGCGGGTTCAGCTCCGACAATGAGCAGTTCTTC.

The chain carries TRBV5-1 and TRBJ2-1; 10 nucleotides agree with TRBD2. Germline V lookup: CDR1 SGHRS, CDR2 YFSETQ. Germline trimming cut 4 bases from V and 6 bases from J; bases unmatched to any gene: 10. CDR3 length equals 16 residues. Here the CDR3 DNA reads TGCGCCAGCAGCCCTCAGCCGGGACTAGCGAGCAATGAGCAGTTCTTC. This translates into CASSPQPGLASNEQFF.

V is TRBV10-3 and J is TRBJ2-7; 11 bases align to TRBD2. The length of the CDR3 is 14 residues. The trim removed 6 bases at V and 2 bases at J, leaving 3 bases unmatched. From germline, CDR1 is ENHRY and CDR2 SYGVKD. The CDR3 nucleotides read TGTGCCATCAGCGGGACTAGCGGAACCTACGAGCAGTACTTC. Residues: CAISGTSGTYEQYF.

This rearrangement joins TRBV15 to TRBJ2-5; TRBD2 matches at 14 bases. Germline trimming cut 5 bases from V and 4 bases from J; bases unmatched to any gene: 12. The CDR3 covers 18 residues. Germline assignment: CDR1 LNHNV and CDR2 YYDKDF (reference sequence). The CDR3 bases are TGTGCCACCAGCGGCTTCGGGACTAGCGGGAGAGGCCCAGAGACCCAGTACTTC. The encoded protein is CATSGFGTSGRGPETQYF.

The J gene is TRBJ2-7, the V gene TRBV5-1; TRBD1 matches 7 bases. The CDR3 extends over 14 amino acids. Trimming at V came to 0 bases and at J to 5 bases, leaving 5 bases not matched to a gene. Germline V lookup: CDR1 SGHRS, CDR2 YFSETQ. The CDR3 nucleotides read TGCGCCAGCAGCTTGGGACAGGGCACCCACGAGCAGTACTTC. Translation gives CASSLGQGTHEQYF.

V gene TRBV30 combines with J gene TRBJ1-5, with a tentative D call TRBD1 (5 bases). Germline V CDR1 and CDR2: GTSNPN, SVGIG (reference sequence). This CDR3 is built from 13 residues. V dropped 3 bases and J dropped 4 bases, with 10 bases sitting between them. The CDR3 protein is CAWSQRGNQPQHF. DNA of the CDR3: TGTGCCTGGAGCCAAAGGGGTAATCAGCCCCAGCATTTT.

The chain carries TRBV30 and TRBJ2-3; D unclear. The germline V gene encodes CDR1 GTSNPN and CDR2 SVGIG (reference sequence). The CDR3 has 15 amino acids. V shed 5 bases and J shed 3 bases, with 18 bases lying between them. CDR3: CAWARLDTPTDTQYF. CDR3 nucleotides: TGTGCCTGGGCTAGACTTGATACTCCAACAGATACGCAGTATTTT.

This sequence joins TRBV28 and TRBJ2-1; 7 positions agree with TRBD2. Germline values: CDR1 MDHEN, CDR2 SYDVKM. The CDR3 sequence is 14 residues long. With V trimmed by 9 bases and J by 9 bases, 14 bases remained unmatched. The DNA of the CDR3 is TGTGCCAGTTCTAGCGGAGCCCCCTCGATTGAGCAGTTCTTC. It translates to CASSSGAPSIEQFF.

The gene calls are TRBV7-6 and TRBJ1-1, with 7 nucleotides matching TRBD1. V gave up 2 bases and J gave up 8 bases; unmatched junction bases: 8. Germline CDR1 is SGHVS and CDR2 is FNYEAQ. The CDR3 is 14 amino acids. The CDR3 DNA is TGTGCCAGCAGCTTATCAGAGTACAGGGGAGAAGCTTTCTTT. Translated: CASSLSEYRGEAFF.

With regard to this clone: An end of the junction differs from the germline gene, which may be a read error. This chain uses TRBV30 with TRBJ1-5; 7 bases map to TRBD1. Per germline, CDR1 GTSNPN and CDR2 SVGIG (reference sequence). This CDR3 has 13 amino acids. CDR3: CAWSGGGNQHQHF. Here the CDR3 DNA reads TGTGCCTGGAGCGGAGGGGGCAATCAGCACCAGCATTTT.

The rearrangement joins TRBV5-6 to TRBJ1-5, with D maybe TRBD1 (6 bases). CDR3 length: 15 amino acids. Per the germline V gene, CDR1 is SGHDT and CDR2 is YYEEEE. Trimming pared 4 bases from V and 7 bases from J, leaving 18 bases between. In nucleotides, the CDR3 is TGTGCCAGCAGCCCTACTATGGGGGCAGCCCAGCCCCAGCATTTT. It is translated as CASSPTMGAAQPQHF.

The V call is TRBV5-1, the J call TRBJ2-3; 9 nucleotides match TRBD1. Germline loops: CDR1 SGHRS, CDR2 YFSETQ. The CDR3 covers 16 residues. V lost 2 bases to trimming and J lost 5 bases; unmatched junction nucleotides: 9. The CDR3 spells CASSLSNRGRGDTQYF. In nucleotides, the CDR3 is TGCGCCAGCAGCTTATCAAACAGGGGGCGTGGAGATACGCAGTATTTT.

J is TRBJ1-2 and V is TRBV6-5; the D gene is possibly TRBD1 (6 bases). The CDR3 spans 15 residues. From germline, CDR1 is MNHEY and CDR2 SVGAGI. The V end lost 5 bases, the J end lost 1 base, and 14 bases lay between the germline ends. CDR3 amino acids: CASSRTAGGNYGYTF. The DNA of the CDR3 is TGTGCCAGCAGTCGGACAGCCGGAGGTAACTATGGCTACACCTTC.

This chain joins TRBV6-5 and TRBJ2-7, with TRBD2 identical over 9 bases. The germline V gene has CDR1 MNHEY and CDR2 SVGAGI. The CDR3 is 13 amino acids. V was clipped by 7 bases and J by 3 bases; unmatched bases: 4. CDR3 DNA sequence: TGTGCCAGCACCCCTAGCGGGGACTACGAGCAGTACTTC. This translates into CASTPSGDYEQYF.

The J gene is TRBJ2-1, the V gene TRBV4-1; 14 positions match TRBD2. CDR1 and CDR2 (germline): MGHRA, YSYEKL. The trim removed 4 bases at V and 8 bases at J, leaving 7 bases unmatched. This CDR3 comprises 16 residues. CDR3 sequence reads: CASSPGLAGVGDEQFF. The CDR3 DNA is TGCGCCAGCAGCCCGGGACTAGCGGGAGTGGGGGATGAGCAGTTCTTC.